This is a list of T cell receptor beta chains from one sample in a study of blood T cell repertoires in COVID-19. The method was immunoSEQ multiplex PCR; TCRdb's version includes in-frame clones alone and lacks a portion of them. The sample records about 250,000 clones, about 85% being singletons. Sequencing was carried out using PBMCs or T cells enriched from blood (not recorded which). These receptors came from a woman between 50 and 59 years old who had recovered from COVID-19. Both conserved end residues are part of each CDR3. The D gene is left open where the match is weak. Not all rows give a size; the values are once, few, many and, for expanded clones, a class.

>TRBV27|TRBD1|TRBJ1-6|15|few
CASSTNRGYNSPLHF
TGTGCCAGCAGCACGAACAGGGGGTATAATTCACCCCTCCACTTT
>TRBV4-2|TRBD2|TRBJ2-1|16|.
CASSQPGTSGYNEQFF
TGTGCCAGCAGCCAACCCGGGACTAGCGGCTACAATGAGCAGTTCTTC
>TRBV6-1|.|TRBJ1-4|17|few
CASSEITRGAANEKLFF
TGTGCCAGCAGTGAAATAACCAGGGGCGCGGCTAATGAAAAACTGTTTTTT
>TRBV2|TRBD1|TRBJ1-5|13|.
CASSADRAQPQHF
TGTGCCAGCAGTGCCGACAGGGCCCAGCCCCAGCATTTT
>TRBV11-2|TRBD2|TRBJ2-7|15|.
CASSSRLAAAYEQYF
TGTGCCAGCAGCTCCCGACTAGCGGCCGCCTACGAGCAGTACTTC
>TRBV29-1|.|TRBJ2-7|12|.
CSVSRASYEQYF
TGCAGCGTAAGCAGGGCCTCCTACGAGCAGTACTTC
>TRBV7-2|.|TRBJ1-2|13|.
CASSFSLDSRYTF
TGTGCCAGCAGCTTTTCATTGGACTCCCGCTACACCTTC
>TRBV4-2|.|TRBJ1-2|15|.
CASSTGDTANYGYTF
TGTGCCAGCTCTACCGGGGACACGGCAAACTATGGCTACACCTTC
>TRBV27|TRBD1|TRBJ1-2|16|.
CASITTGTGALYGYTF
TGTGCCAGCATCACTACCGGGACAGGGGCACTCTATGGCTACACCTTC
>TRBV4-2|TRBD2|TRBJ2-2|15|.
CASSPSGSIPGELFF
TGTGCCAGCAGTCCTAGCGGGAGTATCCCCGGGGAGCTGTTTTTT
>TRBV7-3|.|TRBJ1-2|15|.
CASSFQQGTDYGYTF
TGTGCCAGCAGCTTCCAACAGGGTACGGACTATGGCTACACCTTC
>TRBV5-1|.|TRBJ1-1|15|.
CASSPRPTENTEAFF
TGCGCCAGCAGCCCCCGACCCACAGAGAACACTGAAGCTTTCTTT
>TRBV7-2|.|TRBJ2-7|14|few
CASSFRVWGYEQYF
TGTGCCAGCAGCTTCAGGGTGTGGGGCTACGAGCAGTACTTC
>TRBV30|.|TRBJ1-4|12|.
CAWRQSEGKLFF
TGTGCCTGGAGGCAGTCGGAGGGAAAACTGTTTTTT
>TRBV28|TRBD1|TRBJ1-1|15|.
CASSLWGQGRTEAFF
TGTGCCAGCAGTTTATGGGGACAGGGCAGAACTGAAGCTTTCTTT
>TRBV5-4|TRBD2|TRBJ2-1|15|.
CACSREGLAVQDQFF
TGTGCCTGTTCAAGGGAGGGACTAGCGGTCCAAGACCAGTTCTTC
>TRBV10-1|TRBD2|TRBJ2-1|14|few
CASSDEGGWNEQFF
TGCGCCAGCAGTGATGAGGGAGGGTGGAATGAGCAGTTCTTC
>TRBV29-1|.|TRBJ2-1|12|.
CSVLITYNEQFF
TGCAGCGTGCTGATCACTTACAATGAGCAGTTCTTC
>TRBV24-1|TRBD1|TRBJ2-3|17|.
CATSLNRDRGLPDTQYF
TGTGCCACCAGTTTAAACCGGGACAGGGGACTTCCAGATACGCAGTATTTT
>TRBV27|.|TRBJ2-7|15|.
CASRSLEKGLYEQYF
TGTGCCAGCCGATCCCTGGAAAAGGGGCTGTACGAGCAGTACTTC
>TRBV6-5|.|TRBJ1-1|12|.
CASSYGGSEAFF
TGTGCCAGCAGTTATGGGGGCTCAGAAGCTTTCTTT
>TRBV28|.|TRBJ1-1|13|once
CASSLTANTEAFF
TGTGCCAGCAGTTTGACAGCGAACACTGAAGCTTTCTTT